One and the same sample provided the 9 T cell receptor beta chains below, sequenced in a study of blood T cell repertoires in COVID-19 (dated by TCRdb to 2018 to 2020). The library came from the immunoSEQ multiplex PCR assay. TCRdb re-hosts the immuneACCESS table, in-frame sequences only. Its copies lack some clones; in the studies checked, an unresolved V gene accounts for under half of them, and the cause for the rest is not known. This sample has around 160,000 clones in its table, and approximately 84% of those were observed once. Of the sample, about 14% falls within the top ten clones. Sequenced input: peripheral blood. These receptors all come from a woman at least 80 years old with acute or convalescent COVID-19.

V is TRBV5-5 and J is TRBJ1-3; D might be TRBD1 (6 bases). V was pared by 0 bases and J by 8 bases, with 9 bases between. The CDR3 loop spans 13 amino acids. CDR1 SGHKS and CDR2 YYEKEE come from the germline V gene (reference sequence). For the CDR3, the DNA is TGTGCCAGCAGCTTGGGGGCAGGGGACACCATATATTTT. As protein: CASSLGAGDTIYF.

The sample holds one count of this clone. This chain uses TRBV2 with TRBJ1-5, with 12 bases aligning to TRBD1. V lost 8 bases, J lost 5 bases, and 7 bases stayed unmatched. CDR1 and CDR2 (germline): SNHLY, FYNNEI. CDR3 length: 15 residues. CDR3 bases: TGTGCCAGCGGCCCGGGACAGGGGGCTTATCAGCCCCAGCATTTT. It yields the protein CASGPGQGAYQPQHF.

This sequence joins TRBV9 and TRBJ2-1, with 7 bases matching TRBD2. The trim removed 3 bases at V and 7 bases at J, leaving 7 bases unmatched. Per the germline V gene, CDR1 is SGDLS and CDR2 is YYNGEE. The CDR3 runs to 14 residues. Here the CDR3 reads CASSGEGLLNEQFF. The CDR3 DNA is TGTGCCAGCAGCGGGGAGGGCCTCCTGAATGAGCAGTTCTTC.

The chain joins TRBV7-2 to TRBJ2-7; TRBD2 matches 8 bases. The ends lost 3 bases at V and 3 bases at J; junction bases unmatched: 7. The germline V gene encodes CDR1 SGHTA and CDR2 FQGNSA. This CDR3 spans 15 amino acids. CDR3 amino acids: CASSLGIGRGYEQYF. In DNA, the CDR3 is TGTGCCAGCAGCTTGGGTATCGGGAGGGGCTACGAGCAGTACTTC.

The rearrangement links TRBV3-1 (or the pseudogene TRBV3-2) to TRBJ1-2, with D maybe TRBD1 (6 bases). This CDR3 has 17 residues. Trimming shortened V by 3 bases and J by 5 bases, and 22 bases separated the two germline ends. Germline V gene sequence: CDR1 LGHDT, CDR2 YNNKEL (reference sequence). The CDR3 region has the DNA TGTGCCAGCAGCCAGGGGGACAACTGGGGGCCGCTTTATGGCTACACCTTC. Translation gives CASSQGDNWGPLYGYTF.

V is TRBV4-2 and J is TRBJ2-2; 14 nucleotides match TRBD2. Germline V gives CDR1 LGHNA, CDR2 YNFKEQ. The V segment lost 2 bases and the J segment 6 bases; nucleotides outside the gene matches: 5. CDR3 length: 17 amino acids. CDR3 amino acids: CASSQRGLAGASGELFF. In DNA, the CDR3 is TGTGCCAGCAGCCAAAGGGGACTAGCGGGAGCATCCGGGGAGCTGTTTTTT.

The chain carries TRBV18 and TRBJ1-5; 9 bases match TRBD1. Germline trimming cut 0 bases from V and 7 bases from J; bases unmatched to any gene: 4. Germline lookup yields CDR1 KGHSH and CDR2 LQKENI. There are 15 residues in the CDR3. This chain's CDR3 is CASSPPGTGMQPQHF. The CDR3 bases are TGTGCCAGCTCACCACCCGGGACAGGGATGCAGCCCCAGCATTTT.

The chain has TRBV3-1 (or the pseudogene TRBV3-2) and TRBJ2-5; TRBD1 aligns across 7 bases. The V gene end was trimmed by 4 bases and the J gene end by 2 bases; junction bases not matched to a gene: 7. CDR3 length: 15 residues. CDR1 is LGHDT, CDR2 YNNKEL, per germline (reference sequence). CDR3 sequence (DNA): TGTGCCAGCAGCCCCGGGACAGCCGTACAAGAGACCCAGTACTTC. Its translation is CASSPGTAVQETQYF.

J is TRBJ2-7 and V is TRBV5-5; D is perhaps TRBD2 (6 bases). This CDR3 is 14 amino acids long. V shed 0 bases and J shed 2 bases, with 9 bases lying between them. Germline CDR1 is SGHKS and CDR2 is YYEKEE (reference sequence). DNA for the CDR3: TGTGCCAGCAGCTTGGATGGAGGGCCCTACGAGCAGTACTTC. It encodes CASSLDGGPYEQYF.